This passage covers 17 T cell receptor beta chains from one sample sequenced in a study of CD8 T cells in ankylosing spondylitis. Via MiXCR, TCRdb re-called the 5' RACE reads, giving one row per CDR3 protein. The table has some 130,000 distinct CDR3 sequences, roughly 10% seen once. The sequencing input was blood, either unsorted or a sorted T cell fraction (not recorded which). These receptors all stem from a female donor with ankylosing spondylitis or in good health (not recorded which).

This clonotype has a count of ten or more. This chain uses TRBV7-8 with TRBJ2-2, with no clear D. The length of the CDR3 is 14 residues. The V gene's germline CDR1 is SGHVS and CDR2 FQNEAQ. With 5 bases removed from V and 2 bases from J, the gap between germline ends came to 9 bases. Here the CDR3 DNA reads TGTGCCAGCAGCCAACAGACAAACACCGGGGAGCTGTTTTTT. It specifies CASSQQTNTGELFF.

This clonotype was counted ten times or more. CDR3 residues: CSVVADLGYTF. In DNA form, the CDR3 reads TGCAGCGTTGTAGCGGACCTTGGCTACACCTTC. This chain links TRBV29-1 with TRBJ1-2, with D unresolved. V gave up 4 bases and J gave up 7 bases, with 10 bases separating them. CDR1 is SQVTM, CDR2 ANQGSEA, per germline. This CDR3 is 11 amino acids long.

CDR3 loop: CASSQQTAFGGYTF. The CDR3 coding sequence is TGTGCCAGCAGTCAGCAGACTGCCTTCGGTGGCTACACCTTC. This sequence joins TRBV12-3 or TRBV12-4 and TRBJ1-2, with unresolved D. With 5 bases removed from V and 7 bases from J, the gap between germline ends came to 17 bases. CDR3 size: 14 residues.

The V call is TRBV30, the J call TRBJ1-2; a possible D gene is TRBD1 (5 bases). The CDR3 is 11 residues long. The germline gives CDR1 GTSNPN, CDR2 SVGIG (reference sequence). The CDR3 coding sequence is TGTGTACGGCAGGGCCCGGGTGGCTACACCTTC. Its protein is CVRQGPGGYTF.

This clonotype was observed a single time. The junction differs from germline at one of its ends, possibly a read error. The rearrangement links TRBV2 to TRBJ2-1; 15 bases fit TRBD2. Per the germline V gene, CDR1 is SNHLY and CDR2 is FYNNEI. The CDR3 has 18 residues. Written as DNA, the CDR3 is TGTGCCCGCAGCGGGACTAGCGGGGGGTCAAGCTCCAACAATGAGCAGTTCTTC. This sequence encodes CARSGTSGGSSSNNEQFF.

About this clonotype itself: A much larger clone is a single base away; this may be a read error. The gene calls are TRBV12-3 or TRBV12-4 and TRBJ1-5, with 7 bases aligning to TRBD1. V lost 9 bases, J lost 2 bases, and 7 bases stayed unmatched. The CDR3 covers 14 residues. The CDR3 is CARSGDRRNQPQHF. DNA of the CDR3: TGTGCCAGAAGTGGGGACAGACGCAATCAGCCCCAGCATTTT.

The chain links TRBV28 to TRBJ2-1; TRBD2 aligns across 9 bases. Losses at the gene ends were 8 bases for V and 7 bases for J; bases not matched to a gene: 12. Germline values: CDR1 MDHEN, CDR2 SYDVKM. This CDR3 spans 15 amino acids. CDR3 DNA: TGTGCCAGCCCGCCCCTTGCGGGGGGGCCAAATGAGCAGTTCTTC. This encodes CASPPLAGGPNEQFF.

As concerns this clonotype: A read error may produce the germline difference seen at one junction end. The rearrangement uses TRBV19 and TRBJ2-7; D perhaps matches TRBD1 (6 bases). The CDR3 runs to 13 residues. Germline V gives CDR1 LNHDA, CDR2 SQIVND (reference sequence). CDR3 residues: CASSPRDRYEQSF. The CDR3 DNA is TGTGCCAGTAGTCCGCGCGACAGGTACGAGCAGTCCTTC.

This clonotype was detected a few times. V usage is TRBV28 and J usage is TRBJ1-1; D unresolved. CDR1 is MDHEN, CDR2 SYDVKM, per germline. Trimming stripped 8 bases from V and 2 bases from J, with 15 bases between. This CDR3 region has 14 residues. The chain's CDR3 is CASREGGLNTEAFF. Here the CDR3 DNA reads TGTGCCAGCCGGGAGGGAGGGCTTAACACTGAAGCTTTCTTT.

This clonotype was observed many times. In DNA form, the CDR3 reads TGTGCCAGCAGGGGGGACGACGATGAAAAACTGTTTTTT. The encoded protein is CASRGDDDEKLFF. The rearrangement uses TRBV7-9 and TRBJ1-4, with D possibly matching TRBD1 (5 bases). The germline V gene encodes CDR1 SEHNR and CDR2 FQNEAQ (reference sequence). Trimming removed 6 bases at V and 6 bases at J, with 11 bases between. CDR3 size: 13 residues.

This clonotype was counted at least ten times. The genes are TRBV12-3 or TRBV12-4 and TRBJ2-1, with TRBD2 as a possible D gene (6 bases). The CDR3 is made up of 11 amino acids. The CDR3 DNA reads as TGTGCTTCGCAGGAGGGCAATGAGCAGTTCTTC. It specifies CASQEGNEQFF.

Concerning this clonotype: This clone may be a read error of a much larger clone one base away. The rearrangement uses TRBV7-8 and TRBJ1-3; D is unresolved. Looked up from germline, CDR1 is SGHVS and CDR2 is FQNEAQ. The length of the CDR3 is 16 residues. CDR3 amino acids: CAGSLEPGPSGNTIYF. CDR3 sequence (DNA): TGTGCCGGCAGCTTAGAACCTGGTCCGTCTGGAAACACCATATATTTT.

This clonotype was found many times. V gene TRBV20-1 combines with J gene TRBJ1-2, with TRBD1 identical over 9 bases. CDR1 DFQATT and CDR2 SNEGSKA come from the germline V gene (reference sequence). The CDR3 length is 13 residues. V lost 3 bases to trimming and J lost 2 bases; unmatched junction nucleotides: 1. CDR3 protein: CSARGTGNYGYTF. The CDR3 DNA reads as TGCAGTGCTAGGGGGACAGGGAACTATGGCTACACCTTC.

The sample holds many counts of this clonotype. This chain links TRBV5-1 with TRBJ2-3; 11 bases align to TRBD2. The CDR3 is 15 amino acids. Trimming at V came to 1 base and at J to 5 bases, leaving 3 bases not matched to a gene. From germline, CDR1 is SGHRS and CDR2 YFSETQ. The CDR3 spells CASSLTSGSVDTQYF. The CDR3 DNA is TGCGCCAGCAGCTTGACTAGCGGGAGTGTAGATACGCAGTATTTT.

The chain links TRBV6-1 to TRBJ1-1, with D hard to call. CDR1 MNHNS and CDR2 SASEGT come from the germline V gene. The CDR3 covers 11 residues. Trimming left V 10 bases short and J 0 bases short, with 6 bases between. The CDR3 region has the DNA TGTGCCACCTATTTGAACACTGAAGCTTTCTTT. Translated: CATYLNTEAFF.

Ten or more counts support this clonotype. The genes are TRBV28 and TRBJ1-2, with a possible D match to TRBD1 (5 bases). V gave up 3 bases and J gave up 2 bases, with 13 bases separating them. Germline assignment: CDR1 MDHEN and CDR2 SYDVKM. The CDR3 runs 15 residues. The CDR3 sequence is CASSFYGTKNYGYTF. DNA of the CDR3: TGTGCCAGCAGTTTTTACGGGACCAAGAACTATGGCTACACCTTC.

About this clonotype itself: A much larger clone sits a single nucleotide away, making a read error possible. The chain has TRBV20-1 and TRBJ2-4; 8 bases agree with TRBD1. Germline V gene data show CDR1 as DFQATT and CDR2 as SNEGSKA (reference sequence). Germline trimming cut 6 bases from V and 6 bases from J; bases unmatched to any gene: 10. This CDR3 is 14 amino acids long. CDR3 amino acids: CSAKDRAPSNIQYF. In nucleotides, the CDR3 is TGCAGTGCCAAGGACAGGGCCCCTTCAAACATTCAGTACTTC.